These 8 T cell receptor beta chains were sequenced from one sample in a study of T-cell memory formation after mild COVID-19. TCRdb processed the 5' RACE reads anew with MiXCR; each CDR3 protein has one entry. The table has a few hundred thousand distinct CDR3 sequences, roughly 17% seen once. Source material: PBMCs or a T cell subset sorted from them (not recorded which). The receptors here all came from a man aged 18-30 years who had mild COVID-19 (a few samples of this study predate the infection). Cell type and time point are not known.

The chain uses TRBV6-5 and TRBJ2-7; perhaps TRBD1 as D (6 bases). CDR1 and CDR2 from the germline V gene are MNHEY and SVGAGI. The CDR3 runs 12 residues. V was trimmed by 10 bases and J by 6 bases, leaving 16 bases between them. CDR3 nucleotide sequence: TGTGCCACTGCGACAGGAGGCGTCGAGCAGTACTTC. It specifies CATATGGVEQYF.

This clonotype was seen a handful of times. CDR3 sequence reads: CSAGQYVGETQYF. The CDR3 nucleotides read TGCAGTGCTGGGCAGTATGTCGGCGAGACCCAGTACTTC. The chain has TRBV20-1 and TRBJ2-5; D remains unclear. Trimming cost V 5 bases and J 5 bases, with 15 bases left between them. The germline V gene encodes CDR1 DFQATT and CDR2 SNEGSKA (reference sequence). The CDR3 contains 13 residues.

This chain uses TRBV6-5 with TRBJ2-1; TRBD2 agrees at 9 bases. This CDR3 has 16 amino acids. Trimming at V came to 5 bases and at J to 9 bases, leaving 14 bases not matched to a gene. Germline lookup yields CDR1 MNHEY and CDR2 SVGAGI. CDR3 sequence (DNA): TGTGCCAGCAGTCCTTTCCTGCGGGGGGGCCATGGTGAGCAGTTCTTC. It yields the protein CASSPFLRGGHGEQFF.

This clonotype was found a few times. V gene TRBV14 combines with J gene TRBJ1-2; D unresolved. CDR3 size: 13 residues. Deletions cut 0 bases from V and 4 bases from J, with 6 bases between. Germline V lookup: CDR1 SGHDN, CDR2 FVKESK. The chain's CDR3 is CASSQDLAYGYTF. The DNA of the CDR3 is TGTGCCAGCAGCCAAGATTTGGCCTATGGCTACACCTTC.

This clonotype was recorded many times. The rearrangement joins TRBV28 to TRBJ2-7; the D gene is possibly TRBD2 (5 bases). V shed 5 bases and J shed 6 bases, with 14 bases lying between them. The germline V gene has CDR1 MDHEN and CDR2 SYDVKM. This CDR3 has 13 residues. CDR3 loop: CASSRTPPGEQYV. CDR3 sequence (DNA): TGTGCCAGCAGTAGGACTCCGCCTGGCGAGCAGTACGTC.

This clonotype was seen many times. The V and J genes are TRBV27 and TRBJ2-1; 11 bases map to TRBD2. Looked up from germline, CDR1 is MNHEY and CDR2 is SMNVEV (reference sequence). The CDR3 length is 16 residues. V lost 6 bases and J lost 4; bases outside the gene matches: 8. Here the CDR3 reads CASRAYLAGGYNEQFF. CDR3 DNA: TGTGCCAGCAGAGCCTACTTAGCGGGGGGGTACAATGAGCAGTTCTTC.

This clonotype was detected many times. The chain couples TRBV25-1 to TRBJ2-3, with 8 bases that match TRBD2. With V trimmed by 4 bases and J by 1 base, 4 bases remained unmatched. This CDR3 is built from 15 residues. Germline CDR1 MGHDK, CDR2 SYGVNS. The CDR3 DNA reads TGTGCCAGCAGTGCGGCGGGGGGCCGCACAGATACGCAGTATTTT. It codes for CASSAAGGRTDTQYF.

A few counts support this clonotype. The chain combines TRBV3-1 with TRBJ2-1; possibly TRBD2 for D (6 bases). Trimming removed 4 bases from V and 7 bases from J, with 23 bases in between. This CDR3 is 17 amino acids long. Per the germline V gene, CDR1 is LGHDT and CDR2 is YNNKEL (reference sequence). The CDR3 region has the DNA TGTGCCAGCAGCCTCCCGATGATACCCGGTGGAGGGAATGAGCAGTTCTTC. Translated: CASSLPMIPGGGNEQFF.